This T cell receptor beta chain was obtained from a study of blood T cells in healthy people across ages. Study findings and constraints: Significant beta diversity loss was already apparent by age approximately 38, declining roughly linearly. With naive T cell percentage, TCR beta diversity showed a strong correlation.

With a J-beta primer mix and a sample-barcoded 5' primer, a second PCR ran about 6 to 11 cycles. TCRdb fed the 5' RACE reads into MiXCR, producing one record per CDR3 protein. Of 1.5 million to 2 million distinct CDR3 sequences listed, roughly 32% are singletons. This clonotype has just a few counts. Its target is unknown. The donors, all healthy, were Caucasians living in Russia, aged about 6 to 95. The CDR3 has 15 amino acids. V was trimmed by 3 bases and J by 6 bases, leaving 16 bases between them. Looked up from germline, CDR1 is ENHRY and CDR2 is SYGVKD. The sequenced sample consisted of blood. This receptor was obtained from a woman in her twenties or thirties in good health. The chain combines TRBV10-3 with TRBJ2-3; D is ambiguous. The CDR3 bases are TGTGCCATCAGTGACCCCACACCATCTGCGGATACGCAGTATTTT. It encodes CAISDPTPSADTQYF.